This T cell receptor beta chain originates from a study of T-cell memory formation after mild COVID-19. About the study: Largely, TCR clusters stayed within a single donor. Study conclusions and caveats: Chiefly within CM and EM were the contracting CD4+ clones; CD8+ ones were within EMRA. CD4+ bias marked clones expanding day 15 to 37, unlike balanced contracting clones. Cross-reactive memory appears to have joined, as suggested by some responding clones showing up in pre-infection memory.

At least ten counts were recorded for this clonotype. Its antigen remains unidentified. TCRdb reprocessed the 5' RACE reads with MiXCR, giving one entry per CDR3 protein. The sample contains 180,000 or so distinct CDR3 sequences, 11% of which appear only once. Sequencing was performed on PBMCs or a T cell subset sorted from them (not recorded which). This receptor was identified in a man in his late teens or twenties who had mild COVID-19 (a few samples of this study predate the infection). Cell type and time point are not known.

Here the CDR3 reads CASKTNEKLFF. CDR3 DNA sequence: TGTGCCAGCAAAACTAATGAAAAACTGTTTTTT. The rearrangement joins TRBV4-2 to TRBJ1-4; unclear D gene. The CDR3 sequence is 11 residues long. Germline CDR1 reads LGHNA; CDR2 reads YNFKEQ. V was clipped by 7 bases and J by 1 base, with 1 base between them.